This is a list of T cell receptor beta chains from one sample in a study of OX40 agonist ivuxolimab in advanced cancers. Clones were read by immunoSEQ multiplex PCR, and TCRdb kept only the in-frame ones, dropping some. The table records tens of thousands of clones, around 94% of them present only once. The sample was CD4+ or CD8+ T cells sorted from blood, taken in a trial of the OX40 agonist ivuxolimab. Receptor source: an adult with an advanced solid tumor such as melanoma, head and neck, liver or kidney cancer. CDR3s include the opening cysteine and the closing phenylalanine or tryptophan. The D gene is left open where the match is weak. Rows may omit the clone size; those that give it use once, few, many or a size class.

j_gene,abundance,d_gene,v_gene,CDR3aa,CDR3nt
TRBJ1-4,-,-,TRBV15,CATSLSRTNSPQLFF,TGTGCCACCAGCCTGAGCAGGACAAATTCTCCTCAACTGTTTTTT
TRBJ2-5,-,TRBD2,TRBV7-2,CASSLDPAGGQKTQYF,TGTGCCAGCAGCTTAGATCCAGCGGGGGGGCAAAAGACCCAGTACTTC
TRBJ2-3,-,-,TRBV5-4,CASSLGSSTYTQYF,TGTGCCAGCAGCTTGGGCAGTTCAACGTATACGCAGTATTTT
TRBJ2-7,-,-,TRBV5-5,CASSLEGGQMLEQYF,TGTGCCAGCAGCTTGGAGGGGGGACAAATGCTCGAGCAGTACTTC
TRBJ2-2,-,-,TRBV6-1,CASSGRTSPTGELFF,TGTGCCAGCAGTGGGCGGACGAGTCCTACCGGGGAGCTGTTTTTT
TRBJ2-7,-,-,TRBV4-2,CASSQERDSSYEQYF,TGTGCCAGCAGCCAAGAGCGGGACAGCTCCTACGAGCAGTACTTC
TRBJ2-1,once,TRBD1,TRBV11-3,CASSLTGGLYNEQFF,TGTGCCAGCAGCTTAACAGGGGGACTCTACAATGAGCAGTTCTTC
TRBJ1-1,-,-,TRBV27,CASSLGGLYTEAFF,TGTGCCAGCAGTTTAGGGGGGCTATACACTGAAGCTTTCTTT
TRBJ2-7,-,-,TRBV7-2,CASSLFISANQIYEQYF,TGTGCCAGCAGCTTATTCATTAGCGCAAACCAAATCTACGAGCAGTACTTC
TRBJ1-1,-,-,TRBV4-1,CASSQDGLWTATNTEAFF,TGCGCCAGCAGCCAAGACGGGTTATGGACGGCAACGAACACTGAAGCTTTCTTT
TRBJ2-1,-,-,TRBV30,CAWRGYYNEQFF,TGTGCCTGGAGGGGTTATTACAATGAGCAGTTCTTC
TRBJ2-7,-,TRBD1,TRBV4-1,CASSQGDREQYEQYF,TGCGCCAGCAGCCAGGGGGACAGGGAACAATACGAGCAGTACTTC
TRBJ2-5,-,TRBD2,TRBV5-8,CASSLAPGGETQYF,TGTGCCAGCAGCTTGGCTCCGGGAGGAGAGACCCAGTACTTC
TRBJ1-5,-,-,TRBV28,CASSFRGVQPQHF,TGTGCCAGCAGTTTCCGTGGGGTACAGCCCCAGCATTTT
TRBJ1-1,-,-,TRBV6-5,CASSYGGGTEAFF,TGTGCCAGCAGTTACGGGGGGGGGACTGAAGCTTTCTTT
TRBJ2-1,once,TRBD2,TRBV29-1,CSVEDPRDYGSNEQFF,TGCAGCGTTGAAGACCCTCGGGACTACGGGAGCAATGAGCAGTTCTTC
TRBJ2-2,-,-,TRBV2,CATRSGAANTGELFF,TGTGCCACCAGATCGGGGGCAGCTAACACCGGGGAGCTGTTTTTT
TRBJ1-1,-,-,TRBV19,CASSIGRVNTEAFF,TGTGCCAGTAGTATTGGACGGGTAAACACTGAAGCTTTCTTT
TRBJ1-2,-,-,TRBV10-3,CAISELAGVLNYGYTF,TGTGCCATCAGTGAGTTGGCAGGGGTCCTTAACTATGGCTACACCTTC
TRBJ1-1,-,-,TRBV30,CAWSEGSLGTSEAFF,TGTGCCTGGAGTGAAGGCTCACTGGGGACCTCTGAAGCTTTCTTT
TRBJ1-1,-,-,TRBV7-6,CASSLETNTEAFF,TGTGCCAGCAGCTTAGAAACGAACACTGAAGCTTTCTTT
TRBJ2-3,-,TRBD1,TRBV5-6,CASSWTGGRSPTQYF,TGTGCCAGCAGCTGGACAGGGGGCCGATCGCCTACGCAGTATTTT
TRBJ1-1,once,TRBD1,TRBV11-2,CASSSTGWLTEAFF,TGTGCCAGCAGCTCGACAGGGTGGCTCACTGAAGCTTTCTTT
TRBJ2-2,-,-,TRBV6-5,CASSPDTGELFF,TGTGCCAGCAGCCCGGACACCGGGGAGCTGTTTTTT
TRBJ2-7,-,-,TRBV5-6,CASSPGAGTYEQYF,TGTGCCAGCAGCCCGGGGGCGGGAACCTACGAGCAGTACTTC
TRBJ1-5,-,TRBD1,TRBV27,CASSRLGDRGHPQHF,TGTGCCAGCAGTCGTCTGGGGGACAGAGGACATCCCCAGCATTTT
TRBJ2-2,-,-,TRBV11-2,CASSLWGNRASNTGELFF,TGTGCCAGCAGCTTATGGGGGAACCGCGCCTCGAACACCGGGGAGCTGTTTTTT
TRBJ2-7,-,-,TRBV6-6,CASSYSTHSHEQYF,TGTGCCAGCAGTTACTCGACGCACTCCCACGAGCAGTACTTC
TRBJ1-2,-,-,TRBV6-5,CASSYGANYGYTF,TGTGCCAGCAGTTACGGGGCTAACTATGGCTACACCTTC
TRBJ1-1,-,-,TRBV27,CASSHAGVSVQAFF,TGTGCCAGCAGTCATGCAGGGGTCTCGGTTCAAGCTTTCTTT
TRBJ2-2,-,TRBD1,TRBV9,CASSVGVRTGGTGELFF,TGTGCCAGCAGCGTAGGGGTCCGGACAGGGGGAACCGGGGAGCTGTTTTTT
TRBJ2-1,-,TRBD1,TRBV15,CATSRDRGLNNEQFF,TGTGCCACCAGCAGGGACAGGGGGCTCAACAATGAGCAGTTCTTC
TRBJ2-1,-,-,TRBV19,CASSDDRSIYNEQFF,TGTGCCAGTAGTGATGACAGGAGCATTTACAATGAGCAGTTCTTC
TRBJ2-2,-,-,TRBV6-6,CASEVRTGELFF,TGTGCCAGCGAGGTCCGTACCGGGGAGCTGTTTTTT
TRBJ1-1,once,-,TRBV13,CASSSKGTNTEAFF,TGTGCCAGCAGCTCCAAGGGAACGAACACTGAAGCTTTCTTT
TRBJ2-7,once,-,TRBV25-1,CASSEYWEGAYEQYF,TGTGCCAGCAGTGAATACTGGGAGGGGGCCTACGAGCAGTACTTC
TRBJ2-2,-,-,TRBV7-9,CASSFAVKTGELFF,TGTGCCAGCAGCTTTGCAGTTAAGACCGGGGAGCTGTTTTTT
TRBJ2-1,-,-,TRBV5-1,CASSLGLEQFF,TGCGCCAGCAGCTTGGGACTCGAGCAGTTCTTC
TRBJ1-1,once,TRBD1,TRBV27,CASSLRGPVNTEAFF,TGTGCCAGCAGCCTCAGGGGGCCGGTGAACACTGAAGCTTTCTTT
TRBJ1-4,-,TRBD1,TRBV28,CASSPGQGARGEKLFF,TGTGCCAGCAGCCCGGGACAGGGGGCGCGGGGTGAAAAACTGTTTTTT
TRBJ1-4,-,-,TRBV6-5,CASSYGGRNEKLFF,TGTGCCAGCAGTTACGGGGGACGGAATGAAAAACTGTTTTTT
TRBJ1-2,-,-,TRBV5-4,CASSLEHRSYGYTF,TGTGCCAGCAGCTTGGAGCACCGATCCTATGGCTACACCTTC
TRBJ2-1,-,-,TRBV14,CASSQINPPRAYNEQFF,TGTGCCAGCAGCCAAATTAACCCCCCCCGGGCCTACAATGAGCAGTTCTTC
TRBJ2-3,-,TRBD1,TRBV6-1,CASSRRDRTTDTQYF,TGTGCCAGCAGTCGCCGGGACAGAACAACAGATACGCAGTATTTT
TRBJ2-1,-,-,TRBV5-1,CASSLYAGGQNNEQFF,TGCGCCAGCAGCTTGTATGCCGGGGGGCAAAACAATGAGCAGTTCTTC
TRBJ2-7,few,-,TRBV28,CASSFGPGEQYF,TGTGCCAGCAGTTTTGGCCCGGGCGAGCAGTACTTC
TRBJ2-3,-,-,TRBV20-1,CSANLMDTQYF,TGCAGTGCCAACTTAATGGATACGCAGTATTTT
TRBJ2-3,-,TRBD2,TRBV11-3,CASSLAGGADTQYF,TGTGCCAGCAGCTTAGCGGGGGGGGCAGATACGCAGTATTTT
TRBJ2-3,-,TRBD2,TRBV18,CASSESSGRLTDTQYF,TGTGCCAGCTCAGAGTCTAGCGGGAGACTCACAGATACGCAGTATTTT
TRBJ2-3,-,-,TRBV10-3,CAISDVYTDTQYF,TGTGCCATCAGTGATGTGTACACAGATACGCAGTATTTT
TRBJ2-7,-,TRBD2,TRBV2,CASSEVEGVAGGTYEQYF,TGTGCCAGCAGTGAAGTAGAAGGAGTGGCGGGAGGCACCTACGAGCAGTACTTC
TRBJ2-5,-,-,TRBV11-3,CASSLWGQETQYF,TGTGCCAGCAGCTTGTGGGGGCAAGAGACCCAGTACTTC
TRBJ2-5,-,-,TRBV5-5,CASSLDRGEETQYF,TGTGCCAGCAGCTTGGATAGGGGGGAAGAGACCCAGTACTTC
TRBJ2-2,-,-,TRBV5-1,CASSPNLVGPSLDGELFF,TGCGCCAGCAGCCCGAACCTAGTCGGCCCGTCGCTTGACGGGGAGCTGTTTTTT
TRBJ2-1,-,-,TRBV21-1,CASSKGLADHNEQFF,TGTGCCAGCAGCAAAGGACTAGCGGACCACAATGAGCAGTTCTTC
TRBJ1-6,once,-,TRBV6-5,CASRGVAYNSPLHF,TGTGCCAGCAGGGGTGTAGCCTATAATTCACCCCTCCACTTT
TRBJ1-1,-,-,TRBV20-1,CSARVGTEAFF,TGCAGTGCTAGAGTGGGGACTGAAGCTTTCTTT
TRBJ1-2,-,-,TRBV4-1,CASSQATASGYGYTF,TGCGCCAGCAGCCAAGCTACAGCGTCGGGCTATGGCTACACCTTC
TRBJ2-7,-,TRBD2,TRBV5-8,CASSLGSGGWYEQYF,TGTGCCAGCAGCTTGGGGTCGGGAGGTTGGTACGAGCAGTACTTC